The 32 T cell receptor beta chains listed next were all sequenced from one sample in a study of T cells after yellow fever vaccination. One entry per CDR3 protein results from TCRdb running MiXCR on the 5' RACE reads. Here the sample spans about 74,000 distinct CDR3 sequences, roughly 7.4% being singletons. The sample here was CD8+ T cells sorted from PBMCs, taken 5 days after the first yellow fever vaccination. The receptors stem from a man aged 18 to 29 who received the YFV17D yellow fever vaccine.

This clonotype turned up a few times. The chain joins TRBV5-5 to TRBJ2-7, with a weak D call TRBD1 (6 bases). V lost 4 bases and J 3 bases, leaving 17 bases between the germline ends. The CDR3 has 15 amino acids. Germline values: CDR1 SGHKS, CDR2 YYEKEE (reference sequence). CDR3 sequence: CASSPDRIVSYEQYV. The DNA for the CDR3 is TGTGCCAGCAGCCCGGACAGAATTGTTAGCTACGAGCAGTACGTC.

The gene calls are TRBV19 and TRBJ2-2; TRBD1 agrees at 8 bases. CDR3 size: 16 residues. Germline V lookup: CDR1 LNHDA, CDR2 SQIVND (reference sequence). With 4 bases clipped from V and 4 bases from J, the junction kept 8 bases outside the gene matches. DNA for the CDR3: TGTGCCAGTAGTAACCTCAGGGGGCTCGCCACCGGGGAGCTGTTTTTT. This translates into CASSNLRGLATGELFF.

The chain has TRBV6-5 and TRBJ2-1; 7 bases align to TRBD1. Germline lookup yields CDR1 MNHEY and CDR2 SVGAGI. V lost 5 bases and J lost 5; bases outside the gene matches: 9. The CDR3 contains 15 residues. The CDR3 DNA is TGTGCCAGCAGTACCCCCGGACAGGTAGACAATGAGCAGTTCTTC. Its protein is CASSTPGQVDNEQFF.

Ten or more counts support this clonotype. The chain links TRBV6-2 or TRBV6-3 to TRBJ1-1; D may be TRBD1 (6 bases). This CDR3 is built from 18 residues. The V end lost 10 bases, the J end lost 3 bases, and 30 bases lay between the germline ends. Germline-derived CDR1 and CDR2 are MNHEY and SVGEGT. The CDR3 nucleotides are TGTGCCACCAGGCGGGGGGCCCTCTTAGGCCATTCGGACACTGAAGCTTTCTTT. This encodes CATRRGALLGHSDTEAFF.

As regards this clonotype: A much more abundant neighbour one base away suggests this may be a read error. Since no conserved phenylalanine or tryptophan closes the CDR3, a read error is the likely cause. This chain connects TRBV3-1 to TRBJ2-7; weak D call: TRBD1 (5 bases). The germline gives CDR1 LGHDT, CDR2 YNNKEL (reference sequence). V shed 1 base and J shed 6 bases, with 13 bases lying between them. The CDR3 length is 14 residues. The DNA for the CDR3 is TGTGCCAGCAGCCAAGGACAGCCCTTGGGCGAGCAGTACTTA. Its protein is CASSQGQPLGEQYL.

The DNA for the CDR3 is TGTGCCAGCAGCTTTTCCATCCCAGATACGCAGTATTTT. Its protein product is CASSFSIPDTQYF. The V and J genes are TRBV7-2 and TRBJ2-3; D not resolved. V lost 3 bases, J lost 4 bases, and 8 bases lay in between. The germline gives CDR1 SGHTA, CDR2 FQGNSA. The CDR3 spans 13 residues.

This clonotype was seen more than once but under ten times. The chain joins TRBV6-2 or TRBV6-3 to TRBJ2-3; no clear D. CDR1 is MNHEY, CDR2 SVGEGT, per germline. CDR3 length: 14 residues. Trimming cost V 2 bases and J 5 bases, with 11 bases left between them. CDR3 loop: CASSYLASGDTQYF. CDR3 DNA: TGTGCCAGCAGTTACCTTGCCTCCGGAGATACGCAGTATTTT.

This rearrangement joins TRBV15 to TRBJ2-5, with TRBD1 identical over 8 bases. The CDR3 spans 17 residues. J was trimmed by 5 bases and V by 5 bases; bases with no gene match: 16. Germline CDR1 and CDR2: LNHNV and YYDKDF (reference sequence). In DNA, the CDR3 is TGTGCCACCAGCGGAGTCCCGGGACAGGTGGCGGGGGAGACCCAGTACTTC. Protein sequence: CATSGVPGQVAGETQYF. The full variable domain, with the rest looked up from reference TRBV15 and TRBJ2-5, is DAMVIQNPRYQVTQFGKPVTLSCSQTLNHNVMYWYQQKSSQAPKLLFHYYDKDFNNEADTPDNFQSRRPNTSFCFLDIRSPGLGDTAMYLCATSGVPGQVAGETQYFGPGTRLLVL.

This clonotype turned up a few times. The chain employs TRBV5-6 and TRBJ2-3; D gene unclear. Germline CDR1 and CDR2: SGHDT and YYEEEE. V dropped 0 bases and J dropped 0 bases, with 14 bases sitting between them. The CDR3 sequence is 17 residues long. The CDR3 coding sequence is TGTGCCAGCAGCTTGGACCAGCGATGGTCTAGCACAGATACGCAGTATTTT. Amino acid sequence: CASSLDQRWSSTDTQYF.

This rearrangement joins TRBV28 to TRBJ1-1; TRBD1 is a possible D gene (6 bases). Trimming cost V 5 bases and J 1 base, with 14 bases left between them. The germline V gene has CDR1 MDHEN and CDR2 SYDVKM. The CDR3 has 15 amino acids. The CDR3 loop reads CASSPGQTWNTEAFF. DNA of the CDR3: TGTGCCAGCAGTCCCGGACAGACCTGGAACACTGAAGCTTTCTTT.

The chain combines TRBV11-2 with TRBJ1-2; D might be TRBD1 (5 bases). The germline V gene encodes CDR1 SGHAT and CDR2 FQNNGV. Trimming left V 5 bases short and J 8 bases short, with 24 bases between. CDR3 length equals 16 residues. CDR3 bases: TGTGCCAGCAGCCGTCGTCAGGGAAACTTAAGGGGAGGCTACACCTTC. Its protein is CASSRRQGNLRGGYTF.

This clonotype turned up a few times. CDR3 in DNA: TGCAGTGCCGGGGGATGGGGTGGTAGGAATACGCAGTATTTT. This codes for CSAGGWGGRNTQYF. This chain connects TRBV20-1 to TRBJ2-3; D might be TRBD2 (6 bases). Germline V CDR1 and CDR2: DFQATT, SNEGSKA (reference sequence). Trimming cost V 6 bases and J 7 bases, with 20 bases left between them. CDR3 length: 14 residues.

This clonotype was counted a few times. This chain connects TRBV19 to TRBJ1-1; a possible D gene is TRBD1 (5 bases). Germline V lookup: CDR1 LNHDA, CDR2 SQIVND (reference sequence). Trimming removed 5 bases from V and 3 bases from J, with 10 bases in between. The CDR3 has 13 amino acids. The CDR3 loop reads CASSPARDTEAFF. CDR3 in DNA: TGTGCCAGTAGTCCGGCCAGGGACACTGAAGCTTTCTTT.

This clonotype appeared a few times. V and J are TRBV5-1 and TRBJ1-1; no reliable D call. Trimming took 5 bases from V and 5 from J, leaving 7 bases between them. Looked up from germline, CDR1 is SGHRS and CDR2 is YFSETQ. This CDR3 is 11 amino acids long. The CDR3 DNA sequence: TGCGCCAGCAGACAATATACTGAAGCTTTCTTT. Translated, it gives CASRQYTEAFF.

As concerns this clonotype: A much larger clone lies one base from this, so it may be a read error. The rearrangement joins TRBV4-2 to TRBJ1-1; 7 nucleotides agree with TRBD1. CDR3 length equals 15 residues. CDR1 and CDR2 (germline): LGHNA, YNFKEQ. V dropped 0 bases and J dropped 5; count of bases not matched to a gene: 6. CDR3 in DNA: TGTGCCAGCAGCCAAGAGGAGGGGGCGAAGACTGAAGCTTTCTTT. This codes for CASSQEEGAKTEAFF.

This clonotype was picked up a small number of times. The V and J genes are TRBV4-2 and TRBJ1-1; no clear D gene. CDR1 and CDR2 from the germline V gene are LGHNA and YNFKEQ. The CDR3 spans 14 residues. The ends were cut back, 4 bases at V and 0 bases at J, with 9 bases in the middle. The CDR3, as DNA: TGTGCCAGCAGCCCCCGGGTGTTGAACACTGAAGCTTTCTTT. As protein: CASSPRVLNTEAFF.

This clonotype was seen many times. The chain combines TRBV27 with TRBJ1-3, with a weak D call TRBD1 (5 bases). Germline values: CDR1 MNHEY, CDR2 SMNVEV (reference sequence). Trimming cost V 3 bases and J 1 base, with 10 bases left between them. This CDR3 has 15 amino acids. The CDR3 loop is CASSFNGGSGNTIYF. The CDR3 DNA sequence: TGTGCCAGCAGTTTTAATGGGGGGTCTGGAAACACCATATATTTT.

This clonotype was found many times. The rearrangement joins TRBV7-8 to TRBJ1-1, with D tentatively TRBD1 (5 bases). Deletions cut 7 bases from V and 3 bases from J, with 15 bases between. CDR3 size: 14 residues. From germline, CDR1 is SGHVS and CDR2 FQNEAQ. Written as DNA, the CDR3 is TGTGCCAGCATCCGAGGGGTCGGAGACACTGAAGCTTTCTTT. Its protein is CASIRGVGDTEAFF.

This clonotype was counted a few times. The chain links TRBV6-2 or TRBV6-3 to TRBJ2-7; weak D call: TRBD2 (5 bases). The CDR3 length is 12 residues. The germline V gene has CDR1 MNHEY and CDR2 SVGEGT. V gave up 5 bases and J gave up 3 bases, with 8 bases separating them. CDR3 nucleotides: TGTGCCAGCAGTACGGGGAGCTACGAGCAGTACGTC. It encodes CASSTGSYEQYV.

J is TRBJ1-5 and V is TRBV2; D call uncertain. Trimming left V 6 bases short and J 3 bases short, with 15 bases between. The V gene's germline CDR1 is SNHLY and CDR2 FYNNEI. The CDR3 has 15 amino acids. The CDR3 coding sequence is TGTGCCAGCAGCGCAATGGAGGTCCTCAATCAGCCCCAGCATTTT. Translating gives CASSAMEVLNQPQHF.

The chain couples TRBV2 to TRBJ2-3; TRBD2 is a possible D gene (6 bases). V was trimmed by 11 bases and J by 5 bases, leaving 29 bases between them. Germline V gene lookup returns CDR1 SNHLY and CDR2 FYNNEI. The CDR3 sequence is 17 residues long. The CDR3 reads CAFSLVGSGPPGDTQYF. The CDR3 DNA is TGTGCCTTCAGTTTAGTTGGTAGCGGACCGCCGGGAGATACGCAGTATTTT.

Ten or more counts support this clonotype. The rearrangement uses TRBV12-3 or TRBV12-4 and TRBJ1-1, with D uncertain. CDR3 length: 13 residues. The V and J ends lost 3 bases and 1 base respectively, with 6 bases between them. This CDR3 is CASSFSRNTEAFF. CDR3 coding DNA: TGTGCCAGCAGTTTCAGCAGGAACACTGAAGCTTTCTTT.

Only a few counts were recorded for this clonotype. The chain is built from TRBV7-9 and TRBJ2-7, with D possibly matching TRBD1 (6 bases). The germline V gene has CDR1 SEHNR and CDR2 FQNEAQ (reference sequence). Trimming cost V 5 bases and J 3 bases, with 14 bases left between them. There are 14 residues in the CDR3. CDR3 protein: CASSPSGTLYEQYF. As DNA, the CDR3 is TGTGCCAGCAGCCCTTCCGGGACACTCTACGAGCAGTACTTC.

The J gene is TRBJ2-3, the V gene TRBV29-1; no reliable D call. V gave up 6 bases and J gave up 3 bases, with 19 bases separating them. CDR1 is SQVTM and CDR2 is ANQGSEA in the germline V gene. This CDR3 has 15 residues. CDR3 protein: CSVPGQTRVTDTQYF. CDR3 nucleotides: TGCAGCGTACCGGGCCAAACCCGGGTGACAGATACGCAGTATTTT.

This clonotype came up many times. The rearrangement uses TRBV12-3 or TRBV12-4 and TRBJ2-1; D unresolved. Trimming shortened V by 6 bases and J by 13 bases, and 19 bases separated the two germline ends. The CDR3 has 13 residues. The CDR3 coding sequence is TGTGCCAGCAGAAACGTCCCCGACATTTATCAGTTCTTC. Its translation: CASRNVPDIYQFF.

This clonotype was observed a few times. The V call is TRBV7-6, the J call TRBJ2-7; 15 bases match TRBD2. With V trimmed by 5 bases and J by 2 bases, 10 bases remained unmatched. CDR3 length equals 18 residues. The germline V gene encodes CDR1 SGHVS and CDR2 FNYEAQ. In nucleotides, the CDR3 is TGTGCCAGCAGCCCGGGACTAGCGGGGGGCTCGGGGGCCTACGAGCAGTACTTC. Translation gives CASSPGLAGGSGAYEQYF.

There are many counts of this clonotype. DNA for the CDR3: TGCAGCGTTGAACCCCCGACAGACAATGAGCAGTTCTTC. Its protein is CSVEPPTDNEQFF. The chain employs TRBV29-1 and TRBJ2-1; D might be TRBD1 (5 bases). Trimming removed 2 bases at V and 5 bases at J, with 10 bases between. CDR1 and CDR2 from the germline V gene are SQVTM and ANQGSEA. The length of the CDR3 is 13 residues.

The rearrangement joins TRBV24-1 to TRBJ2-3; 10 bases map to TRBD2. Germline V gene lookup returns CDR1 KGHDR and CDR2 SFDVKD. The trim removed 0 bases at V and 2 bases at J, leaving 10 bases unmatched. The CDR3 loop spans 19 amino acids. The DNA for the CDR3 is TGTGCCACCAGTGATTTGCCTCGCTACGGGACTAGCGCCACAGATACGCAGTATTTT. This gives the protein CATSDLPRYGTSATDTQYF.

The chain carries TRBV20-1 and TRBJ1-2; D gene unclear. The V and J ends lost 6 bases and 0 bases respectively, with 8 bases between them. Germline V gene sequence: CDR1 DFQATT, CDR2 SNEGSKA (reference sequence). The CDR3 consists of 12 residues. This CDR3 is CSAVRANYGYTF. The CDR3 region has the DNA TGCAGTGCCGTGAGAGCTAACTATGGCTACACCTTC.

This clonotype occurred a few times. This CDR3 is CAWLDGYEQYF. The CDR3 nucleotides read TGTGCCTGGTTAGACGGGTACGAGCAGTACTTC. The chain couples TRBV30 to TRBJ2-7; D remains ambiguous. Trimming left V 5 bases short and J 4 bases short, with 9 bases between. Germline CDR1 reads GTSNPN; CDR2 reads SVGIG (reference sequence). There are 11 residues in the CDR3.

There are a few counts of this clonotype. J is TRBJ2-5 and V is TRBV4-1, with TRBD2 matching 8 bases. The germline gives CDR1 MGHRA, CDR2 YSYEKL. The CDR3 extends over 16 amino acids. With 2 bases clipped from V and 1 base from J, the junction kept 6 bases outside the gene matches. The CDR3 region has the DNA TGCGCCAGCAGCCAACCCAGCGGGGGATCCCAAGAGACCCAGTACTTC. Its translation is CASSQPSGGSQETQYF.

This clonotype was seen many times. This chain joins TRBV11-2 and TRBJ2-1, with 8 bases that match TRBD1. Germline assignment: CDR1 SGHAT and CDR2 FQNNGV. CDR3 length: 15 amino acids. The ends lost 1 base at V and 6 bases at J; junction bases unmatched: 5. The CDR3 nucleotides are TGTGCCAGCAGCTTAGGACAGGGGCAGTTCAATGAGCAGTTCTTC. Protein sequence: CASSLGQGQFNEQFF.